The 8 T cell receptor beta chains presented below share a single source sample, sequenced in a study of prognosis after radiotherapy for stage I lung cancer. The TCR beta CDR3 region was amplified from genomic DNA, with two rounds of multiplex PCR being used for the amplification. Amplification in first-round PCR relied on primers specific to each TRBV and TRBJ gene. TCRdb passed the multiplex PCR reads through MiXCR, listing each CDR3 protein once. The sample records 20,000 to 25,000 distinct CDR3 sequences, about 40% being singletons. The source material was PBMCs, sampled before or after stereotactic body radiation therapy (not recorded which). These TCRs come from a donor over 45 with non-small cell lung cancer.

V usage is TRBV27 and J usage is TRBJ2-7; 11 bases align to TRBD1. The trim removed 5 bases at V and 7 bases at J, leaving 10 bases unmatched. This CDR3 is built from 15 residues. CDR1 is MNHEY, CDR2 SMNVEV, per germline (reference sequence). CDR3 region: CASSPTSGTGGEQYF. CDR3 nucleotides: TGTGCCAGCAGTCCAACCAGCGGGACAGGGGGGGAGCAGTACTTC.

This rearrangement joins TRBV14 to TRBJ2-7; D gene unclear. Trimming removed 1 base from V and 10 bases from J, with 17 bases in between. The CDR3 has 14 amino acids. Germline values: CDR1 SGHDN, CDR2 FVKESK. CDR3 DNA sequence: TGTGCCAGCAGCCAAGCGGGCAGGCCCTACTATCAGTACTTC. Amino acids: CASSQAGRPYYQYF.

The table lists this clonotype with many counts. This rearrangement joins TRBV5-4 to TRBJ1-4, with 9 nucleotides matching TRBD1. Germline V CDR1 and CDR2: SGHNT, YYREEE (reference sequence). J lost 8 bases, V lost 5 bases, and 10 bases had no gene match. This CDR3 region has 15 residues. The CDR3 DNA follows: TGTGCCAGCAGTTCCTCCGGGACAGGGCGAGAAAAACTGTTTTTT. This codes for CASSSSGTGREKLFF.

This clonotype occurred many times. As DNA, the CDR3 is TGTGCCAGCAGAACCAATAAGCCTAGGGCCACCGGGGAGCTGTTTTTT. This sequence encodes CASRTNKPRATGELFF. V and J are TRBV6-1 and TRBJ2-2; no clear D. V was cut by 6 bases and J by 4 bases, with 18 bases left in between. The CDR3 runs 16 residues. CDR1 is MNHNS, CDR2 SASEGT, per germline.

This clonotype was seen ten or more times. The chain carries TRBV9 and TRBJ2-3; a possible D gene is TRBD2 (6 bases). The CDR3 loop spans 16 amino acids. V lost 1 base and J 0 bases, leaving 12 bases between the germline ends. The germline gives CDR1 SGDLS, CDR2 YYNGEE. The CDR3 region has the DNA TGTGCCAGCAGCGTACGGGACTTAATAAGCACAGATACGCAGTATTTT. This codes for CASSVRDLISTDTQYF.

By share of the sample, this clonotype is medium-sized. This chain joins TRBV2 and TRBJ2-2; 12 nucleotides match TRBD2. This CDR3 contains 15 residues. The V segment lost 6 bases and the J segment 6 bases; nucleotides outside the gene matches: 5. The germline CDR1 and CDR2 sequences are SNHLY and FYNNEI. CDR3 bases: TGTGCCAGCAGACAACTAGCGGGAGGAGCCGGGGAGCTGTTTTTT. It codes for CASRQLAGGAGELFF.

This clonotype was seen repeatedly, ten times or more. The chain is built from TRBV27 and TRBJ2-3; no clear D gene. This CDR3 region has 13 residues. Germline assignment: CDR1 MNHEY and CDR2 SMNVEV (reference sequence). V was shortened by 6 bases and J by 0 bases, with 7 bases between the two germline ends. The CDR3 sequence is CASSRPSTDTQYF. The CDR3 DNA follows: TGTGCCAGCAGCAGACCTAGCACAGATACGCAGTATTTT.

Written as DNA, the CDR3 is TGTGCCAGCAGTAAGGTAGGGGGAGTAGGTGCAGATACGCAGTATTTT. It yields the protein CASSKVGGVGADTQYF. This chain uses TRBV12-3 or TRBV12-4 with TRBJ2-3, with D tentatively TRBD1 (6 bases). The CDR3 totals 16 residues. Trimming shortened V by 5 bases and J by 4 bases, and 19 bases separated the two germline ends.